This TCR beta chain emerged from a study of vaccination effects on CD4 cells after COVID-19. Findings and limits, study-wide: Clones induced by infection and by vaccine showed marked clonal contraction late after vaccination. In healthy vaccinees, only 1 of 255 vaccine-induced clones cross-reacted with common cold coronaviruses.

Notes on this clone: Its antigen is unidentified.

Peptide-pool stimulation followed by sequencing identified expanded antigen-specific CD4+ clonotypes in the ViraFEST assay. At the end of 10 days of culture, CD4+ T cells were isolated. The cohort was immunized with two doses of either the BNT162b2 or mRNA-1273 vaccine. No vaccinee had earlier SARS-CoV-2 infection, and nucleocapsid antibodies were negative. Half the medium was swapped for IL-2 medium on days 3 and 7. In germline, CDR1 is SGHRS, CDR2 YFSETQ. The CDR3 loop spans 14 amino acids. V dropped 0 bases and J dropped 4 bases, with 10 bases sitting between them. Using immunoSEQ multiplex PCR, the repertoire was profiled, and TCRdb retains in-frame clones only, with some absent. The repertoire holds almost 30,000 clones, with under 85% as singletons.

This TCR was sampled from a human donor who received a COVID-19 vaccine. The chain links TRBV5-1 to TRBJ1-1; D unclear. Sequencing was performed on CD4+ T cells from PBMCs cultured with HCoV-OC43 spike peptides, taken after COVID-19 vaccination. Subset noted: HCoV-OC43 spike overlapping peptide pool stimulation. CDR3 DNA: TGCGCCAGCAGCTTGGGGTTCGGGGTCACTGAAGCTTTCTTT. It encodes CASSLGFGVTEAFF.